A selection of T cell receptor beta chains follows, all from one sample in a study of blood T cell repertoires in COVID-19. Profiled with immunoSEQ multiplex PCR; TCRdb holds only in-frame clones, not every one. The sample includes under 150,000 clones, 88% seen only once; the top ten take roughly 2%. Sequenced material: peripheral blood. These receptors were obtained from a human donor in a cohort sampled during active COVID-19. The CDR3 runs from the conserved cysteine through the conserved F or W. Each record gives: D gene, J gene, V gene, CDR3 DNA, CDR3 protein. A D gene is named only where the DNA matches it firmly.

NA	TRBJ2-1	TRBV7-9	TGTGCCAGCAGCTTTTTAGAAGTTGCCTCCTACAATGAGCAGTTCTTC	CASSFLEVASYNEQFF
TRBD2	TRBJ2-3	TRBV4-2	TGTGCCAGCAGCCAGAATAGAGCGGGACTAGCGAGTAGCACAGATACGCAGTATTTT	CASSQNRAGLASSTDTQYF
TRBD2	TRBJ2-2	TRBV6-4	TGTGCCAGCAGTGACTCGTGGGGCAGCGGGACCAACACCGGGGAGCTGTTTTTT	CASSDSWGSGTNTGELFF
NA	TRBJ2-4	TRBV2	TGTGCCAGCAGTGGGACCCCGACAGCTAAAAACATTCAGTACTTC	CASSGTPTAKNIQYF
NA	TRBJ2-4	TRBV19	TGTGCCAGTACCCAAGGAGGATTCTCAGCCAAAAACATTCAGTACTTC	CASTQGGFSAKNIQYF
NA	TRBJ1-1	TRBV9	TGTGCCAGCAGCGTAGGTCAGGGCAGGAACACTGAAGCTTTCTTT	CASSVGQGRNTEAFF
TRBD2	TRBJ2-1	TRBV19	TGTGCCAGTAGTATTATGGCTAGCGGTTACAATGAGCAGTTCTTC	CASSIMASGYNEQFF
NA	TRBJ1-2	TRBV27	TGTGCCAGCAGTTTACCGGCTAACTATGGCTACACCTTC	CASSLPANYGYTF
NA	TRBJ2-3	TRBV7-3	TGTGCCAGCAGCTTTGACATGAACACAGATACGCAGTATTTT	CASSFDMNTDTQYF
NA	TRBJ2-5	TRBV19	TGTGCCAGTAGTACCGGGGGTCAAGAGACCCAGTACTTC	CASSTGGQETQYF
TRBD1	TRBJ2-6	TRBV28	TGTGCCAGCAGTTTTTTTCCGGGACAGGGGACTGGGGCCAACGTCCTGACTTTC	CASSFFPGQGTGANVLTF